Listed below are T cell receptor beta chains from one sample, sequenced in a study of CD8+ T cells in alopecia areata. Generated by immunoSEQ multiplex PCR, the TCRdb table keeps only in-frame clones and is missing some. The table has some 120,000 clones, roughly three fifths seen once; the top ten hold 12%. This sample comprised CD8+ T cells sorted from blood, obtained at week 24, from a patient treated with tofacitinib. The source of these receptors is a human donor with alopecia areata. CDR3s include the opening cysteine and the closing phenylalanine or tryptophan. A D gene is named only where the DNA matches it firmly. Size is omitted from some rows. Given values are once, few, many or a class for expanded clones.

few,TRBV29-1,TRBJ1-2,NA,CSVEGGKGYGYTF,TGCAGCGTTGAGGGGGGAAAGGGCTATGGCTACACCTTC
NA,TRBV10-3,TRBJ2-2,TRBD1,CAISELSAGTGSGELFF,TGTGCCATCAGTGAGCTTTCGGCCGGGACAGGGTCCGGGGAGCTGTTTTTT
NA,TRBV19,TRBJ1-5,NA,CASSTVAGAWANQPQHF,TGTGCCAGTAGTACAGTCGCAGGGGCTTGGGCCAATCAGCCCCAGCATTTT
NA,TRBV6-5,TRBJ1-1,NA,CASSPDSTEAFF,TGTGCCAGCAGTCCAGACTCGACTGAAGCTTTCTTT
NA,TRBV18,TRBJ2-3,TRBD2,CASSPRASGAYSTDTQYF,TGTGCCAGCTCACCAAGGGCTAGCGGGGCCTATTCCACAGATACGCAGTATTTT
medium-sized,TRBV11-2,TRBJ2-3,NA,CASSLWGADTQYF,TGTGCCAGCAGCTTATGGGGCGCAGATACGCAGTATTTT
NA,TRBV27,TRBJ2-3,TRBD2,CASSLGAGTSTDTQYF,TGTGCCAGCAGTTTAGGAGCGGGGACTAGCACAGATACGCAGTATTTT
few,TRBV4-1,TRBJ2-2,NA,CASSTNGELFF,TGCGCCAGCAGTACGAACGGGGAGCTGTTTTTT
few,TRBV2,TRBJ2-5,NA,CASKTPQDYQETQYF,TGTGCCAGCAAAACCCCACAAGATTACCAAGAGACCCAGTACTTC
NA,TRBV7-9,TRBJ2-6,NA,CASSLVAPGANVLTF,TGTGCCAGCAGCTTAGTAGCCCCTGGGGCCAACGTCCTGACTTTC
NA,TRBV4-1,TRBJ1-1,NA,CASSQRLVNTEAFF,TGCGCCAGCAGCCAAAGACTGGTGAACACTGAAGCTTTCTTT
NA,TRBV29-1,TRBJ2-3,NA,CSVEGGTSTDTQYF,TGCAGCGTTGAAGGTGGGACTAGCACAGATACGCAGTATTTT
NA,TRBV4-3,TRBJ1-6,NA,CASSQDLTASSALHF,TGCGCCAGCAGCCAAGATTTGACAGCATCTTCGGCCCTCCACTTT
NA,TRBV9,TRBJ2-7,NA,CASSEGSIHLYEQYF,TGTGCCAGCAGCGAAGGGAGTATCCATCTCTACGAGCAGTACTTC
once,TRBV5-6,TRBJ2-1,TRBD1,CASSLDGTGGFNEQFF,TGTGCCAGCAGCTTGGATGGGACAGGGGGTTTCAATGAGCAGTTCTTC
NA,TRBV6-5,TRBJ2-5,TRBD1,CASSRQGAGETQYF,TGTGCCAGCAGTAGACAGGGGGCAGGGGAGACCCAGTACTTC
NA,TRBV15,TRBJ1-5,NA,CATSSLNQPQHF,TGTGCCACCAGCAGCCTTAATCAGCCCCAGCATTTT
NA,TRBV2,TRBJ2-5,NA,CASSDGVTAQETQYF,TGTGCCAGCAGTGACGGTGTGACTGCCCAAGAGACCCAGTACTTC
NA,TRBV5-6,TRBJ2-7,NA,CASKGDTSYEQYF,TGTGCCAGCAAGGGGGACACCTCCTACGAGCAGTACTTC
NA,TRBV7-9,TRBJ2-3,TRBD1,CASSSVGGSDTQYF,TGTGCCAGCAGTTCTGTAGGGGGCTCAGATACGCAGTATTTT
NA,TRBV29-1,TRBJ2-3,NA,CSVHDGSTDTQYF,TGCAGCGTCCACGACGGCAGCACAGATACGCAGTATTTT
NA,TRBV9,TRBJ2-7,TRBD1,CASSSRPWWTGPYEQYF,TGTGCCAGCAGCTCTCGCCCCTGGTGGACAGGACCTTACGAGCAGTACTTC
once,TRBV5-4,TRBJ1-6,NA,CASSRGGSPLHF,TGTGCCAGCAGCCGCGGGGGTTCACCCCTCCACTTT
NA,TRBV10-2,TRBJ1-5,NA,CASSESGQPQHF,TGCGCCAGCAGTGAGTCGGGTCAGCCCCAGCATTTT
NA,TRBV19,TRBJ2-1,TRBD2,CASSSTGGSYNEQFF,TGTGCCAGTAGCTCGACGGGGGGCTCCTACAATGAGCAGTTCTTC
NA,TRBV13,TRBJ2-1,TRBD2,CASRDGTSPLEQFF,TGTGCCAGCAGGGATGGGACTAGCCCTTTGGAGCAGTTCTTC
few,TRBV27,TRBJ2-3,NA,CASSYGTSTDTQYF,TGTGCCAGCAGTTACGGGACTAGCACAGATACGCAGTATTTT
few,TRBV27,TRBJ2-3,NA,CASSNRGSTDTQYF,TGTGCCAGCAGTAATAGGGGGTCTACAGATACGCAGTATTTT